These 20 T cell receptor beta chains originate from one sample sequenced in a study of beta chain features in type 1 diabetes. Reverse transcribing all isolated RNA meant expressed TCRB transcripts were sequenced. Here immunoSEQ multiplex PCR was the method, and the copy in TCRdb shows in-frame clones only, minus some. The repertoire consists of about 130,000 clones, with about a tenth occurring once and the leading ten covering about 0.61%. The source material was central memory CD4+ T cells from blood. Every receptor here comes from a man in his late teens or twenties in good health.

The chain recombines TRBV6-6 with TRBJ2-7; TRBD1 matches 9 bases. CDR3 length equals 12 residues. Germline V gives CDR1 MNHNY, CDR2 SVGAGI (reference sequence). The J segment lost 10 bases and the V segment lost 5 bases, leaving 6 bases of the junction unmatched. This chain's CDR3 is CASSPGQGGQYF. The CDR3 DNA follows: TGTGCCAGCAGTCCGGGACAGGGAGGACAGTACTTC.

The chain uses TRBV7-2 and TRBJ2-3; 14 bases align to TRBD2. CDR1 and CDR2 from the germline V gene are SGHTA and FQGNSA. J gave up 4 bases and V 5 bases, and 5 bases lay outside the gene matches. The CDR3 covers 16 residues. The CDR3 DNA is TGTGCCAGCAGCCCGGGACTAGCGGGGGCATCAGATACGCAGTATTTT. Translated, it gives CASSPGLAGASDTQYF.

This sequence joins TRBV5-6 and TRBJ2-1, with D tentatively TRBD1 (6 bases). Germline CDR1 is SGHDT and CDR2 is YYEEEE. V dropped 6 bases and J dropped 5 bases, with 15 bases sitting between them. CDR3 size: 14 residues. CDR3 loop: CASIWQTGDNEQFF. The CDR3 coding sequence is TGTGCCAGCATCTGGCAGACAGGAGACAATGAGCAGTTCTTC.

The chain uses TRBV2 and TRBJ1-2, with D maybe TRBD1 (5 bases). The germline CDR1 and CDR2 sequences are SNHLY and FYNNEI. V dropped 2 bases and J dropped 8 bases, with 9 bases sitting between them. The CDR3 is 12 amino acids. The CDR3 spells CASSERWGGYTF. CDR3 sequence (DNA): TGTGCCAGCAGTGAACGGTGGGGCGGCTACACCTTC.

Only a few counts were recorded for this clone. V usage is TRBV7-6 and J usage is TRBJ1-5; TRBD1 aligns across 7 bases. With V trimmed by 5 bases and J by 3 bases, 7 bases remained unmatched. The germline V gene has CDR1 SGHVS and CDR2 FNYEAQ. The CDR3 is 15 residues long. The CDR3 nucleotides read TGTGCCAGCAGCAAACAAACAGGGGTCAATCAGCCCCAGCATTTT. The encoded protein is CASSKQTGVNQPQHF.

This clone was seen a few times. The chain uses TRBV5-1 and TRBJ2-4; D uncertain. The length of the CDR3 is 15 residues. V lost 0 bases to trimming and J lost 3 bases, with 10 bases between them. Germline values: CDR1 SGHRS, CDR2 YFSETQ. CDR3 protein: CASSLDSLGKNIQYF. Written as DNA, the CDR3 is TGCGCCAGCAGCTTGGACAGCTTAGGCAAAAACATTCAGTACTTC.

This clone was counted many times. The chain has TRBV7-3 and TRBJ2-1; D gene unclear. The germline V and J ends were trimmed by 4 bases and 10 bases, with 8 bases remaining between them. Germline V CDR1 and CDR2: SGHTA, FQGTGA. The CDR3 is 11 amino acids. The CDR3 reads CASSSGPEQFF. The CDR3 region has the DNA TGTGCCAGCAGCTCCGGTCCCGAGCAGTTCTTC.

The V call is TRBV30, the J call TRBJ1-2; unclear D gene. In germline, CDR1 is GTSNPN, CDR2 SVGIG (reference sequence). CDR3 length equals 12 residues. Trimming pared 4 bases from V and 0 bases from J, leaving 6 bases between. This chain's CDR3 is CAWTESNYGYTF. The CDR3 DNA follows: TGTGCCTGGACAGAATCTAACTATGGCTACACCTTC.

The V gene is TRBV4-3, the J gene TRBJ2-7; tentative D call: TRBD2 (6 bases). Trimming removed 0 bases at V and 6 bases at J, with 18 bases between. Germline CDR1 LGHNA, CDR2 YSLEER. The CDR3 contains 16 residues. The CDR3 here is CASSQDSPGTFSEQYF. CDR3 sequence (DNA): TGCGCCAGCAGCCAAGATTCGCCAGGGACTTTTTCCGAGCAGTACTTC.

This clone came up many times. The genes are TRBV4-2 and TRBJ2-7, with TRBD1 matching over 11 bases. The junction had 4 bases not matched to a gene; V was cut back by 0 bases and J by 0 bases. The CDR3 is 17 amino acids. Germline CDR1 and CDR2: LGHNA and YNFKEQ. The CDR3 DNA sequence: TGTGCCAGCAGCCAAGACACCGGGACAGGGGGCTCCTACGAGCAGTACTTC. Translated, it gives CASSQDTGTGGSYEQYF.

The CDR3 sequence: CASRPRVRGADTQYF. The CDR3 bases are TGTGCCAGCCGCCCCAGGGTCCGGGGGGCAGATACGCAGTATTTT. The gene calls are TRBV28 and TRBJ2-3, with 7 nucleotides matching TRBD2. Germline V gives CDR1 MDHEN, CDR2 SYDVKM. The V and J ends lost 8 bases and 4 bases, in that order; junction bases with no gene match: 12. This CDR3 has 15 amino acids.

This chain uses TRBV4-3 with TRBJ1-2; possible D gene TRBD1, 6 bases. Trimming left V 4 bases short and J 2 bases short, with 11 bases between. Germline V lookup: CDR1 LGHNA, CDR2 YSLEER. The CDR3 loop spans 14 amino acids. DNA for the CDR3: TGCGCCAGCAGCCCCTTGACAGGAAACTATGGCTACACCTTC. Translated: CASSPLTGNYGYTF.

In this sample, this clone turned up a few times. The chain recombines TRBV19 with TRBJ2-1; D might be TRBD2 (6 bases). V lost 1 base to trimming and J lost 4 bases, with 14 bases between them. The CDR3 consists of 16 residues. CDR1 and CDR2 from the germline V gene are LNHDA and SQIVND (reference sequence). In nucleotides, the CDR3 is TGTGCCAGTAGTATAGTAAGCTCGGGGGTATACAATGAGCAGTTCTTC. Translation: CASSIVSSGVYNEQFF.

This clone was counted at least ten times. CDR3 sequence reads: CASSLRTYNEQFF. The CDR3 region has the DNA TGTGCCAGCAGCTTGCGGACTTACAATGAGCAGTTCTTC. J is TRBJ2-1 and V is TRBV5-6, with D maybe TRBD2 (5 bases). Trimming removed 1 base at V and 4 bases at J, with 6 bases between. This CDR3 has 13 residues. Per the germline V gene, CDR1 is SGHDT and CDR2 is YYEEEE.

This clone has just a few counts. The gene calls are TRBV5-1 and TRBJ1-1; 8 bases fit TRBD1. CDR3 length: 16 amino acids. The ends lost 4 bases at V and 1 base at J; junction bases unmatched: 9. CDR1 and CDR2 (germline): SGHRS, YFSETQ. CDR3 bases: TGCGCCAGCAGCCCCCTAGACGGACAGGGGAACACTGAAGCTTTCTTT. Protein: CASSPLDGQGNTEAFF. The variable domain in full, completed from reference TRBV5-1 and TRBJ1-1, reads KAGVTQTPRYLIKTRGQQVTLSCSPISGHRSVSWYQQTPGQGLQFLFEYFSETQRNKGNFPGRFSGRQFSNSRSEMNVSTLELGDSALYLCASSPLDGQGNTEAFFGQGTRLTVV.

This clone was counted ten times or more. The rearrangement uses TRBV28 and TRBJ1-5; D perhaps matches TRBD1 (5 bases). Germline lookup yields CDR1 MDHEN and CDR2 SYDVKM. Trimming took off 3 bases at V and 3 bases at J, with 12 bases between the two ends. The CDR3 runs to 15 residues. The CDR3 spells CASSLSGRVNQPQHF. The CDR3 nucleotides read TGTGCCAGCAGTTTGTCAGGCAGGGTCAATCAGCCCCAGCATTTT.

This clone was recorded at least ten times. The rearrangement joins TRBV30 to TRBJ2-5, with 8 bases aligning to TRBD1. With V trimmed by 5 bases and J by 5 bases, 7 bases remained unmatched. The length of the CDR3 is 13 residues. Germline V gene lookup returns CDR1 GTSNPN and CDR2 SVGIG (reference sequence). This chain's CDR3 is CAWAGTGGETQYF. CDR3 nucleotide sequence: TGTGCCTGGGCCGGGACAGGAGGCGAGACCCAGTACTTC.

The chain uses TRBV5-5 and TRBJ2-1; TRBD2 matches at 8 bases. The CDR3 is 15 residues long. CDR1 and CDR2 from the germline V gene are SGHKS and YYEKEE (reference sequence). V was clipped by 6 bases and J by 4 bases; unmatched bases: 9. CDR3 amino acids: CASIDLRGGYNEQFF. CDR3 DNA: TGTGCCAGCATAGACCTCCGGGGGGGGTACAATGAGCAGTTCTTC.

The genes are TRBV27 and TRBJ2-7, with a possible D match to TRBD2 (6 bases). The V and J ends lost 3 bases and 7 bases respectively, with 19 bases between them. In germline, CDR1 is MNHEY, CDR2 SMNVEV (reference sequence). CDR3 length equals 15 residues. CDR3 in amino acids: CASSFGGTERGEQYF. For the CDR3, the DNA is TGTGCCAGCAGTTTCGGAGGGACTGAGAGGGGTGAGCAGTACTTC.

This clone has a handful of counts. The chain has TRBV28 and TRBJ1-2, with 12 bases matching TRBD1. V gave up 1 base and J gave up 4 bases; unmatched junction bases: 10. Germline V gene sequence: CDR1 MDHEN, CDR2 SYDVKM. This CDR3 spans 18 amino acids. The CDR3 here is CASSLFGTGGGIAYGYTF. The CDR3, as DNA: TGTGCCAGCAGTTTATTCGGGACAGGGGGCGGAATCGCCTATGGCTACACCTTC.